This T cell receptor beta chain was identified in a study of cytomegalovirus exposure and HLA in healthy donors. About the research overall: Falling in the Caucasian-associated ancestry cluster were about 80% of some 400 genotyped donors.

Study-wide results and caveats: Association with HLA alleles at 0.05 false discovery rate was found for 16,951 TCR beta sequences in a later analysis. An analysis was carried out later, and it reportedly showed fewer N-insertions in an Asian-associated ancestry cluster than the approximately 700-donor mean. Later on, a genetic analysis was performed. It linked a missense variant in DCLRE1C with V- and J-gene trimming of TCR beta.

The study ran its PCR with 60 Vbeta and 13 Jbeta primers. Sequencing used immunoSEQ multiplex PCR; TCRdb keeps in-frame clones, though not all of them. The table records approximately 160,000 clones, 82% of them present only once. Looked up from germline, CDR1 is SGHRS and CDR2 is YFSETQ. Trimming removed 4 bases at V and 6 bases at J, with 19 bases between. This CDR3 comprises 16 residues. Concerning this clone itself: The antigen remains undetermined.

The source of this sequence is a girl aged 5-17 years in good health and CMV-seropositive. V usage is TRBV5-1 and J usage is TRBJ2-2; TRBD2 is a possible D gene (5 bases). Source material: PBMCs. The CDR3 DNA reads TGCGCCAGCAGCCCTGGATCCGGCGAGGGTTCCGGGGAGCTGTTTTTT. As protein: CASSPGSGEGSGELFF.